This TCR beta chain was retrieved from a study of blood T cell repertoires in COVID-19. The V gene's germline CDR1 is LNHDA and CDR2 SQIVND (reference sequence). Trimming removed 3 bases from V and 7 bases from J, with 15 bases in between. The CDR3 consists of 14 residues. The authors' processing: Estimation of nucleated cell counts was performed using reference gene primer amplification. Assay used: immunoSEQ multiplex PCR; TCRdb lists only in-frame clones, some missing. Clonal size and the V and J genes are those of that table, whereas D and trimming came from the DNA. The sample lists around 87,000 clones, about 76% occurring once.

Sequencing used peripheral blood. The sequence came from a woman of 80 years or more with acute or convalescent COVID-19. J is TRBJ1-2 and V is TRBV19; weak D call: TRBD1 (6 bases). This CDR3 reads CASSIRTGSAGYTF. CDR3 nucleotide sequence: TGTGCCAGTAGTATCCGAACAGGGTCGGCTGGCTACACCTTC.